Each of the 21 T cell receptor beta chains below was sequenced from the same sample in a study of blood T cells in healthy people across ages. Primers used in a second PCR of roughly 6 to 12 cycles were a sample-barcoded 5' primer and a J-beta primer mix. TCRdb re-derived calls from the 5' RACE reads in MiXCR, one entry per CDR3 protein. The table has about 1.6 million distinct CDR3 sequences, roughly 32% seen once. Sequenced material: blood. These TCRs come from a woman between 25 and 40 years old in good health.

This clonotype was picked up one time. The chain is built from TRBV11-1 and TRBJ2-5; D is unclear. V was clipped by 1 base and J by 5 bases, with 14 bases between them. The CDR3 loop spans 15 amino acids. Germline lookup yields CDR1 SGHAT and CDR2 FQDESV (reference sequence). The CDR3 is CASSLGSQPDETQYF. Written as DNA, the CDR3 is TGTGCCAGCAGCTTAGGTTCACAGCCCGACGAGACCCAGTACTTC.

This clonotype was counted at least ten times. CDR3 protein: CASSFGLAGGAVPYEQYF. The CDR3 nucleotides read TGTGCCAGCAGTTTCGGACTAGCGGGGGGGGCCGTGCCCTACGAGCAGTACTTC. This chain connects TRBV12-3 or TRBV12-4 to TRBJ2-7; 15 bases line up with TRBD2. Trimming at V came to 3 bases and at J to 2 bases, leaving 8 bases not matched to a gene. CDR3 size: 18 residues.

This clonotype turned up a few times. The V call is TRBV7-6, the J call TRBJ2-7; no clear D gene. Germline CDR1 SGHVS, CDR2 FNYEAQ. V lost 5 bases, J lost 3 bases, and 11 bases lay in between. This CDR3 has 13 amino acids. This CDR3 is CASSPDEDYEQYF. DNA of the CDR3: TGTGCCAGCAGCCCGGATGAAGACTACGAGCAGTACTTC.

V and J are TRBV4-2 and TRBJ1-1; D gene uncertain. From germline, CDR1 is LGHNA and CDR2 YNFKEQ. The CDR3 length is 14 residues. V was cut by 4 bases and J by 4 bases, with 13 bases left in between. CDR3 in amino acids: CASSLLEGSTEAFF. DNA of the CDR3: TGTGCCAGCAGCCTCCTCGAAGGCAGCACTGAAGCTTTCTTT.

This clonotype was found a few times. The gene calls are TRBV24-1 and TRBJ2-3, with D hard to call. Trimming left V 3 bases short and J 2 bases short, with 8 bases between. Germline assignment: CDR1 KGHDR and CDR2 SFDVKD. This CDR3 is built from 14 residues. CDR3 nucleotide sequence: TGTGCCACCAGTGATCCAGGACCCACAGATACGCAGTATTTT. Protein product: CATSDPGPTDTQYF.

This clonotype occurred once. The chain couples TRBV28 to TRBJ1-5; a weak D match, TRBD1 (6 bases). Germline V gives CDR1 MDHEN, CDR2 SYDVKM. This CDR3 region has 15 residues. Trimming cost V 6 bases and J 6 bases, with 18 bases left between them. The CDR3 spells CASSPTGMGIQPQHF. As DNA, the CDR3 is TGTGCCAGCAGCCCAACAGGGATGGGGATTCAGCCCCAGCATTTT.

The chain uses TRBV6-6 and TRBJ1-1; weak D call: TRBD1 (5 bases). Per germline, CDR1 MNHNY and CDR2 SVGAGI (reference sequence). There are 13 residues in the CDR3. The V and J ends lost 8 bases and 5 bases respectively, with 15 bases between them. CDR3 sequence: CASSTWDGTEAFF. The CDR3 nucleotides read TGTGCCAGCTCCACGTGGGACGGTACTGAAGCTTTCTTT.

This clonotype turned up a few times. This chain connects TRBV7-3 to TRBJ2-5; weak D call: TRBD2 (5 bases). V lost 2 bases to trimming and J lost 0 bases, with 10 bases between them. Germline lookup yields CDR1 SGHTA and CDR2 FQGTGA. The CDR3 length is 15 residues. CDR3 region: CASSLDGKYQETQYF. The CDR3 nucleotides read TGTGCCAGCAGCTTAGACGGGAAGTACCAAGAGACCCAGTACTTC.

This clonotype was seen a handful of times. The V call is TRBV4-1, the J call TRBJ1-5; D is ambiguous. Germline CDR1 is MGHRA and CDR2 is YSYEKL. The CDR3 length is 13 residues. V lost 0 bases and J 4 bases, leaving 4 bases between the germline ends. The CDR3 protein is CASSQEYNQPQHF. CDR3 sequence (DNA): TGCGCCAGCAGCCAAGAGTATAATCAGCCCCAGCATTTT.

Remarks on this clonotype: The junction and the germline gene differ at one end; a read error may be behind it. The V and J genes are TRBV6-1 and TRBJ1-2, with D hard to call. There are 16 residues in the CDR3. The germline gives CDR1 MNHNS, CDR2 SASEGT. This chain's CDR3 is CAGSYTTSTPLYGYTF. The CDR3 DNA follows: TGTGCCGGCAGCTATACTACCTCAACACCCCTCTATGGCTACACCTTC.

This clonotype occurred many times. J is TRBJ2-5 and V is TRBV12-3 or TRBV12-4; TRBD2 agrees at 7 bases. The CDR3 has 14 residues. The ends lost 1 base at V and 11 bases at J; junction bases unmatched: 10. The CDR3 loop reads CASSLGTRLEEQYF. As DNA, the CDR3 is TGTGCCAGCAGTTTAGGGACTAGGCTGGAGGAGCAGTACTTC.

The chain is built from TRBV5-1 and TRBJ2-1; possibly TRBD1 for D (5 bases). Germline lookup yields CDR1 SGHRS and CDR2 YFSETQ. Trimming left V 4 bases short and J 6 bases short, with 11 bases between. The CDR3 consists of 13 residues. The CDR3 sequence: CASSRKDSNEQFF. DNA of the CDR3: TGCGCCAGCAGCCGGAAAGACAGCAATGAGCAGTTCTTC. Using reference TRBV5-1 and TRBJ2-1 for the parts outside the CDR3, the full variable domain is KAGVTQTPRYLIKTRGQQVTLSCSPISGHRSVSWYQQTPGQGLQFLFEYFSETQRNKGNFPGRFSGRQFSNSRSEMNVSTLELGDSALYLCASSRKDSNEQFFGPGTRLTVL.

The rearrangement uses TRBV10-2 and TRBJ1-5, with 10 nucleotides matching TRBD1. The V gene end was trimmed by 5 bases and the J gene end by 0 bases; junction bases not matched to a gene: 7. Germline V lookup: CDR1 WSHSY, CDR2 SAAADI. The CDR3 loop spans 17 amino acids. CDR3 nucleotides: TGCGCCAGCAGTCTAGGACAGGGGGGGAATAGCAATCAGCCCCAGCATTTT. Residues: CASSLGQGGNSNQPQHF.

In DNA, the CDR3 is TGCAGTGCTAGGACCCTAGCGGGAGAGGGGGGGACCCAGTACTTC. This sequence encodes CSARTLAGEGGTQYF. The rearrangement uses TRBV20-1 and TRBJ2-5, with TRBD2 matching 10 bases. The CDR3 is 15 residues long. The V segment lost 3 bases and the J segment 7 bases; nucleotides outside the gene matches: 11. Per the germline V gene, CDR1 is DFQATT and CDR2 is SNEGSKA (reference sequence).

This chain links TRBV27 with TRBJ1-2; possibly TRBD1 for D (6 bases). Trimming cost V 5 bases and J 6 bases, with 19 bases left between them. Germline V gene sequence: CDR1 MNHEY, CDR2 SMNVEV (reference sequence). The CDR3 covers 15 residues. In nucleotides, the CDR3 is TGTGCCAGCAGTGCGTGGACAGTTTACAACGATGGCTACACCTTC. It encodes CASSAWTVYNDGYTF.

This clonotype turned up a few times. CDR3 in DNA: TGCAGCGCTACTAGCGACCCCTCCTACGAGCAGTACTTC. Encoded protein: CSATSDPSYEQYF. The chain couples TRBV29-1 to TRBJ2-7; 7 bases are shared with TRBD2. The CDR3 loop spans 13 amino acids. V was clipped by 7 bases and J by 0 bases; unmatched bases: 6. Germline V gene sequence: CDR1 SQVTM, CDR2 ANQGSEA.

J is TRBJ2-5 and V is TRBV20-1; D not certain. The J call may not be correct, given that the DNA end is closer to TRBJ2-7. CDR3 length: 13 amino acids. From germline, CDR1 is DFQATT and CDR2 SNEGSKA (reference sequence). The CDR3 coding sequence is TGCAGTGCTAGAGAATGGTCTGGCTACGAGCAGTACTTC. It translates to CSAREWSGYEQYF.

The chain has TRBV20-1 and TRBJ2-1; TRBD2 agrees at 8 bases. Unmatched junction bases numbered 7, after V lost 3 bases and J lost 3 bases. Per the germline V gene, CDR1 is DFQATT and CDR2 is SNEGSKA (reference sequence). This CDR3 region has 15 residues. CDR3 protein: CSASGGVVGYNEQFF. CDR3 coding DNA: TGCAGTGCTAGCGGGGGGGTTGTCGGCTACAATGAGCAGTTCTTC.

The chain recombines TRBV29-1 with TRBJ1-2; the D is unclear. Trimming cost V 6 bases and J 4 bases, with 9 bases left between them. Germline V lookup: CDR1 SQVTM, CDR2 ANQGSEA. The CDR3 totals 11 residues. As DNA, the CDR3 is TGCAGCGTAGTAGGGTCCTATGGCTACACCTTC. Encoded protein: CSVVGSYGYTF.

The CDR3 here is CSARDPLMGQGTQYF. As DNA, the CDR3 is TGCAGTGCTAGAGACCCGCTTATGGGCCAGGGGACGCAGTATTTT. This sequence joins TRBV20-1 and TRBJ2-3, with a weak D call TRBD1 (6 bases). This CDR3 spans 15 amino acids. The V gene lost 0 bases and the J gene lost 9 bases, with 19 bases spanning the gap. The germline CDR1 and CDR2 sequences are DFQATT and SNEGSKA (reference sequence).

This clonotype appeared a few times. This chain joins TRBV27 and TRBJ2-7; 8 bases match TRBD2. The V gene's germline CDR1 is MNHEY and CDR2 SMNVEV (reference sequence). V lost 3 bases to trimming and J lost 2 bases; unmatched junction nucleotides: 6. This CDR3 is built from 15 residues. The CDR3, as DNA: TGTGCCAGCAGTTTTGGACGGGGGGGCGCCTACGAGCAGTACTTC. Amino acids: CASSFGRGGAYEQYF.